The sequence of this TCR beta chain was determined in a study of beta chain features in type 1 diabetes. Study-wide points: Diminished insertions and augmented deletions at VDJ junctions characterized type 1 diabetes patients.

A sort by CD45RO/CCR7/CD25/CD127/CD95/CD27 yielded CD4+ naive, central memory, regulatory and stem cell-like memory cells. This clone was seen a handful of times. What it binds is not known. CDR3 size: 13 residues. Per the germline V gene, CDR1 is SNHLY and CDR2 is FYNNEI. V shed 7 bases and J shed 6 bases, with 14 bases lying between them. The whole isolated RNA underwent reverse transcription, so sequencing captured expressed TCRB transcripts. Profiling relied on immunoSEQ multiplex PCR, and the TCRdb table lists in-frame clones only, not all of them. The sample yields about 250,000 clones, roughly 14% seen once.

The genes are TRBV2 and TRBJ2-3; tentative D call: TRBD1 (5 bases). The TCR sequence derives from a woman aged 40 to 50 in good health. The sequencing sample was made of naive CD4+ T cells from blood. The CDR3 sequence is CASKGSYLDTQYF. CDR3 DNA sequence: TGTGCCAGCAAGGGGTCGTATTTGGATACGCAGTATTTT.